This T cell receptor beta chain was captured in a study of Ad26.COV2.S vaccination and SARS-CoV-2 variants. As for the study in general: Ad26.COV2.S arm of COV1001 included the donor. Donor got 5x10^10 or 1x10^11 viral particles of Ad26.COV2.S.

The method was immunoSEQ multiplex PCR; TCRdb's version includes in-frame clones alone and lacks a portion of them. This table holds roughly 300,000 clones, less than 90% found once. Treatment denoted: over 15 received Ad26.COV2.S at low or high dose, single or two shots; roughly five received placebo; per-sample allocation not given. At day 63 after the first vaccine or placebo injection, samples were drawn. The CDR3 totals 13 residues. Germline CDR1 is SGHDN and CDR2 is FVKESK. The V and J ends lost 4 bases and 10 bases respectively, with 14 bases between them. This TCR came from a person between 18 and 65 years old who received the Ad26.COV2.S COVID-19 vaccine or a placebo. Material: peripheral blood, obtained in a trial of Ad26.COV2.S vaccine versus placebo. The chain combines TRBV14 with TRBJ2-1; perhaps TRBD2 as D (5 bases). CDR3 coding DNA: TGTGCCAGCAGCCTCCGATCCCGCGGGGAGCAGTTCTTC. It translates to CASSLRSRGEQFF. The whole variable domain, remainder taken from reference TRBV14 and TRBJ2-1, is EAGVTQFPSHSVIEKGQTVTLRCDPISGHDNLYWYRRVMGKEIKFLLHFVKESKQDESGMPNNRFLAERTGGTYSTLKVQPAELEDSGVYFCASSLRSRGEQFFGPGTRLTVL.